The clone carrying this T cell receptor (beta chain) was observed a few times. What it binds is unknown. Primers for the PCR totalled 60 Vbeta and 13 Jbeta. The assay was immunoSEQ multiplex PCR, and TCRdb's table has in-frame clones only and misses some. The data contain under 200,000 clones, about 13% of them singletons. The data were taken from a study of cytomegalovirus exposure and HLA in healthy donors. With V trimmed by 4 bases and J by 12 bases, 6 bases remained unmatched. This CDR3 has 13 residues. Germline CDR1 and CDR2: MNHNS and SASEGT. Findings and limits, study-wide: The productive fraction for most TCR beta V segments was about 90% or about 30% in an earlier analysis.

This TCR was sampled from a man aged 45-65 years in good health and CMV-seropositive. Specimen: PBMCs. The chain uses TRBV6-1 and TRBJ1-4, with 9 bases identical to TRBD1. CDR3 DNA: TGTGCCAGCAGTGCCCGACAGGGGGGGGAACTGTTTTTT. Amino acids: CASSARQGGELFF.